The 6 T cell receptor beta chains reported below all come from one sample, sequenced in a study of naive and memory T cell subsets. An equimolar mix of two oligonucleotides served as the beta constant-region primer for TRBC1 and TRBC2. The ligated cDNA underwent four PCR rounds using SP2 and nested alpha and beta constant-region primers. In TCRdb, the UMI-ligation and nested PCR reads were re-called with MiXCR into one record per CDR3 protein. The sample records fewer than 10,000 distinct CDR3 sequences, 25% to 35% being singletons. Material: CD8+ TEMRA cells from blood. The subset: effector memory re-expressing CD45RA, CD45RA+ CD27-. These receptors were collected from a human donor in good health.

The genes are TRBV11-2 and TRBJ2-2; D is unclear. The CDR3 runs 16 residues. Germline CDR1 SGHAT, CDR2 FQNNGV. Deletions cut 5 bases from V and 0 bases from J, with 13 bases between. The CDR3 DNA is TGTGCCAGCAGCCCAAGGACCACCGCGAACACCGGGGAGCTGTTTTTT. Amino acids: CASSPRTTANTGELFF.

The V call is TRBV10-3, the J call TRBJ2-2; 7 bases align to TRBD1. The CDR3 is made up of 13 amino acids. Trimming at V came to 8 bases and at J to 2 bases, leaving 2 bases not matched to a gene. From germline, CDR1 is ENHRY and CDR2 SYGVKD. As DNA, the CDR3 is TGTGCCATCGGGGACAGTAACACCGGGGAGCTGTTTTTT. It yields the protein CAIGDSNTGELFF.

This clonotype was counted a few times. V gene TRBV13 combines with J gene TRBJ2-1, with a tentative D call TRBD2 (5 bases). The V end was cut by 1 base, the J end by 10 bases, with 8 bases between. CDR3 length: 12 amino acids. From germline, CDR1 is PRHDT and CDR2 FYEKMQ (reference sequence). CDR3 region: CASSLEGGEQFF. The CDR3 DNA is TGTGCCAGCAGCTTAGAAGGAGGAGAGCAGTTCTTC. Drawing the rest from reference TRBV13 and TRBJ2-1, the complete variable domain is AAGVIQSPRHLIKEKRETATLKCYPIPRHDTVYWYQQGPGQDPQFLISFYEKMQSDKGSIPDRFSAQQFSDYHSELNMSSLELGDSALYFCASSLEGGEQFFGPGTRLTVL.

The V and J genes are TRBV10-3 and TRBJ2-3; D not certain. The germline V gene encodes CDR1 ENHRY and CDR2 SYGVKD. The CDR3 totals 13 residues. The V end lost 3 bases, the J end lost 1 base, and 5 bases lay between the germline ends. Written as DNA, the CDR3 is TGTGCCATCAGTGATCTTGGCACAGATACGCAGTATTTT. This gives the protein CAISDLGTDTQYF.

This clonotype was observed a handful of times. The chain employs TRBV5-4 and TRBJ2-1; 9 positions agree with TRBD2. Germline values: CDR1 SGHNT, CDR2 YYREEE (reference sequence). V trimming: 2 bases; J trimming: 2 bases; junction bases outside the gene matches: 2. The length of the CDR3 is 15 residues. CDR3: CASSFSGSPYNEQFF. CDR3 nucleotide sequence: TGTGCCAGCAGCTTTAGCGGGAGTCCCTACAATGAGCAGTTCTTC.

The V gene is TRBV29-1, the J gene TRBJ1-2; no clear D. This CDR3 contains 11 residues. Germline CDR1 and CDR2: SQVTM and ANQGSEA. V lost 1 base and J 13 bases, leaving 13 bases between the germline ends. Here the CDR3 reads CSVEGKPGFTF. CDR3 DNA: TGCAGCGTTGAAGGGAAACCGGGATTCACCTTC.